This TCR beta chain was captured by sequencing in a study of blood T cell repertoires in COVID-19. Study in general: Acute and convalescent COVID-19 samples came from the United States, Italy and Spain. T cells, B-cell-depleted T cells, or PBMCs provided the cDNA or gDNA that served as material.

Donors were grouped by their self-reported clinical history. Recovered status applied to Cohort 3 donors who had two consecutive negative PCRs. It also applied to those with clearance or with symptom resolution. The J segment lost 1 base and the V segment lost 5 bases, leaving 6 bases of the junction unmatched. Germline lookup yields CDR1 LNHDA and CDR2 SQIVND (reference sequence). This CDR3 has 16 residues. The assay was immunoSEQ multiplex PCR, and TCRdb's table has in-frame clones only and misses some. The data show approximately 300,000 clones, with about nine tenths seen just once and less than 3% held by the top ten.

The sequence was collected from a young woman who had recovered from COVID-19. The rearrangement uses TRBV19 and TRBJ2-2; 8 nucleotides line up with TRBD1. The specimen sequenced was PBMCs or T cells enriched from blood (not recorded which). The CDR3 DNA reads TGTGCCAGTAGTTTATCCGGGACAGGGAACACCGGGGAGCTGTTTTTT. This sequence encodes CASSLSGTGNTGELFF.